This TCR beta chain was identified in a study of breast tumors, draining lymph nodes, adjacent tissues (dated by TCRdb to the mid-2010s). For the wider study: The study compared TCR beta repertoires across tumor, adjacent nontumor tissue and axillary lymph nodes from breast cancer patients. In human breast cancer, the study set out to assess how tumor, surrounding tissue and draining lymph node repertoires relate to one another and whether T cells might be exchanged between them. The research as a whole found: The data were considered consistent with most tumor T cells being derived from the lymph node and subsequently expanding within tumor tissue. The conclusion that tumor T cells originate in lymph nodes was presented as consistent with a hypothesis rather than as directly demonstrated. The similarity between tumor and nontumor tissue repertoires was significantly greater in luminal-like breast cancer than in basal-like breast cancer. Tumor T-cell repertoires showed less diversity than lymph node repertoires and more diversity than nontumor tissue repertoires, and tumor T-cell repertoires showed preferential V and J gene usage.

Sequenced on an Illumina HiSeq 2000. TCR beta chain libraries were generated by multiplex PCR amplification. High-throughput sequencing was used to analyze the amplified TCR beta chain products. The public reads were reprocessed in TCRdb via fastp at Q25 and MiXCR, keeping in-frame beta chains. For every CDR3 protein sequence, its rows merge into one entry that carries the most common genes and DNA. The sample table shows tens of thousands of distinct CDR3 sequences, and 63% are seen once. The top ten clonotypes cover 18% of the sample. Remarks on this clonotype: Its antigen is unknown. No base quality information exists; no much larger clone differs at one position.

The CDR1 and CDR2 encoded by the germline V gene are MNHNS and SASEGT. The CDR3 measures 15 amino acids from cysteine to phenylalanine. The kept DNA is CDR3 alone, 45 bases in frame from the first base. The V and J ends are trimmed by 1 base and 2 bases, leaving 8 bases between them. The V and J segments used are TRBV6-1 and TRBJ1-4; perhaps TRBD1 is the D gene, with 6 bases matching. Sequencing was done on a sample of breast tumor tissue. The source is a female donor with breast cancer. Some clones in this sample may be carry-over from other donors' samples. The sequenced DNA is TGTGCCAGCAGTGAAGGTGGGGGCACTAATGAAAAACTGTTTTTT. Its protein product is CASSEGGGTNEKLFF.